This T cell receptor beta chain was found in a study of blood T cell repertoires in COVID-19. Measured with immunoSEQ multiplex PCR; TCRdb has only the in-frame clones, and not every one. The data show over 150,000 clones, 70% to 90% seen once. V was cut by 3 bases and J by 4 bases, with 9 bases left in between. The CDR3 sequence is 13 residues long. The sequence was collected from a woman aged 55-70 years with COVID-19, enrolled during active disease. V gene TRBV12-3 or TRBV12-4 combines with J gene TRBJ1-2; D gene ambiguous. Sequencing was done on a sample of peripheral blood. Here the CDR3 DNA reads TGTGCCAGCAGTTTGGGCTCTCTCTATGGCTACACCTTC. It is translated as CASSLGSLYGYTF.